Listed below are T cell receptor beta chains from one sample, sequenced in a study of T cells after yellow fever vaccination. TCRdb re-called the 5' RACE reads with MiXCR, one entry per CDR3 protein. This table holds about 320,000 distinct CDR3 sequences, approximately 4% found once. Material: PBMCs, obtained 15 days after the yellow fever booster vaccination. These TCRs come from a man between 18 and 29 years old who received the YFV17D yellow fever vaccine. Each CDR3 is given with its conserved first and last residue. D genes are given only for firm matches. Expanded clones are given a class, and other clones once, few, many or no size at all.

d_call	v_call	clone_size	j_call	cdr3_aa	cdr3_nt
.	TRBV15	few	TRBJ2-7	CATSRDRWQGSYEQYF	TGTGCCACCAGCAGAGATAGATGGCAGGGTTCCTACGAGCAGTACTTC
TRBD2	TRBV5-1	many	TRBJ2-1	CASSAGGTSGGAGFF	TGCGCCAGCAGCGCGGGGGGGACTAGCGGGGGCGCCGGGTTCTTC
.	TRBV12-3/TRBV12-4	few	TRBJ2-7	CASSPQLRYEQYF	TGTGCCAGCAGCCCTCAGTTGCGCTACGAGCAGTACTTC
.	TRBV12-3/TRBV12-4	.	TRBJ1-5	CASSIRLELFRQPQHF	TGTGCCAGCAGTATACGACTAGAGCTTTTCCGGCAGCCCCAGCATTTT
.	TRBV5-1	many	TRBJ2-7	CASSSTDNNYEQYF	TGCGCCAGCAGCTCGACGGACAACAACTACGAGCAGTACTTC
.	TRBV18	many	TRBJ2-3	CASSPGSSDTQYF	TGTGCCAGCTCACCAGGTAGCTCAGATACGCAGTATTTT
.	TRBV6-5	many	TRBJ1-3	CASRTEGGLSGNTIYF	TGTGCCAGCAGGACCGAAGGGGGACTCTCTGGAAACACCATATATTTT
.	TRBV5-1	many	TRBJ1-1	CASSVEENTEAFF	TGCGCCAGCAGTGTAGAGGAGAACACTGAAGCTTTCTTT
.	TRBV29-1	few	TRBJ1-2	CTLRIGGGYTF	TGCACCCTTAGAATCGGGGGCGGCTACACCTTC
.	TRBV2	many	TRBJ2-2	CAGGKEPGTGELFF	TGTGCCGGAGGGAAGGAACCGGGCACCGGGGAGCTGTTTTTT